The 21 T cell receptor beta chains presented below share a single source sample, sequenced in a study of blood T cell repertoires in COVID-19. Clones were read by immunoSEQ multiplex PCR, and TCRdb kept only the in-frame ones, dropping some. The sample consists of some 200,000 clones, around 83% of them appearing once. Sequenced: peripheral blood. All receptors derive from a human donor in a cohort sampled during active COVID-19.

The V gene is TRBV7-2, the J gene TRBJ2-1; 7 positions match TRBD2. The CDR3 is 16 amino acids. The V and J ends lost 1 base and 5 bases, in that order; junction bases with no gene match: 8. Per germline, CDR1 SGHTA and CDR2 FQGNSA. The DNA of the CDR3 is TGTGCCAGCAGCTTAGTTTTAGCTAGCGGACACAATGAGCAGTTCTTC. Protein: CASSLVLASGHNEQFF. Drawing the rest from reference TRBV7-2 and TRBJ2-1, the complete variable domain is GAGVSQSPSNKVTEKGKDVELRCDPISGHTALYWYRQSLGQGLEFLIYFQGNSAPDKSGLPSDRFSAERTGGSVSTLTIQRTQQEDSAVYLCASSLVLASGHNEQFFGPGTRLTVL.

J is TRBJ1-1 and V is TRBV7-9, with 9 positions matching TRBD1. V shed 5 bases, J shed 3 bases, and the junction held 4 bases outside the gene matches. Looked up from germline, CDR1 is SEHNR and CDR2 is FQNEAQ (reference sequence). The CDR3 loop spans 14 amino acids. The CDR3 protein is CASSKGQGDTEAFF. CDR3 coding DNA: TGTGCCAGCAGCAAGGGACAGGGAGACACTGAAGCTTTCTTT.

This CDR3 reads CASSLAGSYNEQFF. The CDR3 region has the DNA TGTGCCAGCAGTTTAGCCGGTTCCTACAATGAGCAGTTCTTC. The chain carries TRBV6-5 and TRBJ2-1; D is unresolved. V was pared by 4 bases and J by 1 base, with 8 bases between. Germline lookup yields CDR1 MNHEY and CDR2 SVGAGI. The CDR3 has 14 residues.

The table lists this clone with a few counts. The chain employs TRBV5-1 and TRBJ2-5, with 7 bases matching TRBD1. The junction had 11 bases not matched to a gene; V was cut back by 4 bases and J by 5 bases. Per germline, CDR1 SGHRS and CDR2 YFSETQ. The CDR3 runs to 15 residues. CDR3 residues: CASSGAGGMWETQYF. The CDR3 DNA sequence: TGCGCCAGCAGCGGGGCAGGGGGTATGTGGGAGACCCAGTACTTC.

This sequence joins TRBV10-2 and TRBJ2-7; 9 positions match TRBD2. CDR3 length: 17 residues. J gave up 3 bases and V 6 bases, and 15 bases lay outside the gene matches. Germline assignment: CDR1 WSHSY and CDR2 SAAADI. The chain's CDR3 is CASRAGTSPQSSYEQYF. CDR3 nucleotide sequence: TGCGCCAGCAGAGCCGGGACTAGCCCTCAAAGTAGCTACGAGCAGTACTTC.

This chain connects TRBV10-3 to TRBJ1-5; 7 nucleotides line up with TRBD1. The CDR3 totals 14 residues. Losses at the gene ends were 6 bases for V and 1 base for J; bases not matched to a gene: 3. Germline V gene data show CDR1 as ENHRY and CDR2 as SYGVKD. CDR3 bases: TGTGCCATCAGCCCGACAGGGAGCAATCAGCCCCAGCATTTT. Amino acids: CAISPTGSNQPQHF.

The chain has TRBV5-6 and TRBJ2-7; 8 bases match TRBD2. Germline V CDR1 and CDR2: SGHDT, YYEEEE. V dropped 0 bases and J dropped 0; count of bases not matched to a gene: 5. This CDR3 spans 16 amino acids. As DNA, the CDR3 is TGTGCCAGCAGCTTGGCTTTAGCGGGGAGCTCCTACGAGCAGTACTTC. Translating it yields CASSLALAGSSYEQYF. The full variable domain, its missing parts supplied by reference TRBV5-6 and TRBJ2-7, is DAGVTQSPTHLIKTRGQQVTLRCSPKSGHDTVSWYQQALGQGPQFIFQYYEEEERQRGNFPDRFSGHQFPNYSSELNVNALLLGDSALYLCASSLALAGSSYEQYFGPGTRLTVT.

This clone occurred a few times. The rearrangement links TRBV27 to TRBJ2-7; TRBD1 aligns across 7 bases. CDR3 length equals 14 residues. The germline V gene has CDR1 MNHEY and CDR2 SMNVEV (reference sequence). The V segment lost 6 bases and the J segment 0 bases; nucleotides outside the gene matches: 5. The CDR3 nucleotides are TGTGCCAGCAGCGGGGACAGAAACTCCTACGAGCAGTACTTC. It specifies CASSGDRNSYEQYF.

The chain couples TRBV24-1 to TRBJ2-4, with D hard to call. Germline lookup yields CDR1 KGHDR and CDR2 SFDVKD. V was trimmed by 4 bases and J by 6 bases, leaving 9 bases between them. The CDR3 loop spans 13 amino acids. The CDR3 protein is CATSDANGNIQYF. In nucleotides, the CDR3 is TGTGCCACCAGTGACGCTAACGGAAACATTCAGTACTTC.

Only a few counts were recorded for this clone. The chain combines TRBV30 with TRBJ2-7; 7 nucleotides agree with TRBD1. V gave up 4 bases and J gave up 1 base; unmatched junction bases: 1. Germline CDR1 reads GTSNPN; CDR2 reads SVGIG (reference sequence). The CDR3 length is 12 residues. The CDR3 is CAWKQGSYEQYF. CDR3 coding DNA: TGTGCCTGGAAACAGGGGTCCTACGAGCAGTACTTC.

The rearrangement links TRBV7-2 to TRBJ2-7; 8 bases are a match to TRBD1. CDR1 is SGHTA and CDR2 is FQGNSA in the germline V gene. The CDR3 covers 13 residues. J was trimmed by 6 bases and V by 5 bases; bases with no gene match: 6. The CDR3 DNA is TGTGCCAGCAGCCTAACGGGACAGGCCGAGCAGTACTTC. Translation gives CASSLTGQAEQYF.

The chain carries TRBV7-2 and TRBJ2-2; 13 nucleotides agree with TRBD2. Trimming took 6 bases from V and 3 from J; bases not matched to a gene: 1. Germline CDR1 SGHTA, CDR2 FQGNSA. This CDR3 is 15 amino acids long. The chain's CDR3 is CASRGLAGDTGELFF. The CDR3 DNA follows: TGTGCCAGCAGAGGACTAGCGGGAGACACCGGGGAGCTGTTTTTT.

The J gene is TRBJ2-5, the V gene TRBV19; 9 nucleotides match TRBD1. V lost 7 bases to trimming and J lost 7 bases; unmatched junction nucleotides: 13. Germline V gene data show CDR1 as LNHDA and CDR2 as SQIVND (reference sequence). CDR3 size: 15 residues. The CDR3 is CASTSLDRGKLTQYF. CDR3 nucleotide sequence: TGTGCCAGTACCTCCTTAGACAGGGGGAAGTTGACCCAGTACTTC. Drawing the rest from reference TRBV19 and TRBJ2-5, the complete variable domain is DGGITQSPKYLFRKEGQNVTLSCEQNLNHDAMYWYRQDPGQGLRLIYYSQIVNDFQKGDIAEGYSVSREKKESFPLTVTSAQKNPTAFYLCASTSLDRGKLTQYFGPGTRLLVL.

V and J are TRBV19 and TRBJ1-3; D is ambiguous. This CDR3 comprises 13 residues. The V end was cut by 4 bases, the J end by 1 base, with 5 bases between. Germline CDR1 and CDR2: LNHDA and SQIVND (reference sequence). Here the CDR3 reads CASSTGSGNTIYF. The CDR3 DNA reads as TGTGCCAGTAGTACCGGGTCTGGAAACACCATATATTTT.

The chain carries TRBV19 and TRBJ1-1, with D unresolved. CDR1 and CDR2 (germline): LNHDA, SQIVND (reference sequence). The CDR3 has 14 amino acids. V lost 4 bases and J lost 5, with 14 bases in between. In DNA, the CDR3 is TGTGCCAGTAGTAGTGACAAAACGTGGACTGAAGCTTTCTTT. Amino acids: CASSSDKTWTEAFF. Looking up the rest from reference TRBV19 and TRBJ1-1 gives the full variable domain: DGGITQSPKYLFRKEGQNVTLSCEQNLNHDAMYWYRQDPGQGLRLIYYSQIVNDFQKGDIAEGYSVSREKKESFPLTVTSAQKNPTAFYLCASSSDKTWTEAFFGQGTRLTVV.

The chain employs TRBV6-5 and TRBJ2-3, with D possibly TRBD2 on 6 matching bases. Germline V gives CDR1 MNHEY, CDR2 SVGAGI. Trimming pared 5 bases from V and 2 bases from J, leaving 11 bases between. This CDR3 comprises 14 residues. CDR3 coding DNA: TGTGCCAGCAGTCTGGGGACTTACACAGATACGCAGTATTTT. This sequence encodes CASSLGTYTDTQYF.

The chain has TRBV5-1 and TRBJ1-6, with D possibly TRBD1 on 6 matching bases. The V gene lost 3 bases and the J gene lost 6 bases, with 10 bases spanning the gap. From germline, CDR1 is SGHRS and CDR2 YFSETQ. CDR3 size: 14 residues. CDR3 residues: CASSSTGLNSPLHF. For the CDR3, the DNA is TGCGCCAGCAGCTCGACAGGCCTTAATTCACCCCTCCACTTT.

This chain links TRBV18 with TRBJ1-1, with no clear D. The CDR3 runs to 13 residues. Trimming took 4 bases from V and 1 from J, leaving 7 bases between them. Germline CDR1 KGHSH, CDR2 LQKENI. The CDR3 region has the DNA TGTGCCAGCTCACAACAGAAGAACACTGAAGCTTTCTTT. This gives the protein CASSQQKNTEAFF.

The chain employs TRBV28 and TRBJ2-5; tentatively, D is TRBD1 (6 bases). CDR1 and CDR2 (germline): MDHEN, SYDVKM. The CDR3 runs to 11 residues. V lost 2 bases and J 12 bases, leaving 10 bases between the germline ends. The CDR3 spells CASSLRDMKYF. For the CDR3, the DNA is TGTGCCAGCAGTTTAAGGGACATGAAGTACTTC.

The chain employs TRBV27 and TRBJ1-6; 8 bases map to TRBD1. This CDR3 comprises 15 residues. J lost 10 bases, V lost 2 bases, and 7 bases had no gene match. CDR1 and CDR2 from the germline V gene are MNHEY and SMNVEV (reference sequence). CDR3 sequence (DNA): TGTGCCAGCAGTTTAATAGGACAGGGACACTCACCCCTCCACTTT. This sequence encodes CASSLIGQGHSPLHF.

The V and J genes are TRBV7-9 and TRBJ2-3; 11 bases agree with TRBD2. The V gene end was trimmed by 2 bases and the J gene end by 4 bases; junction bases not matched to a gene: 2. Per the germline V gene, CDR1 is SEHNR and CDR2 is FQNEAQ (reference sequence). CDR3 length: 15 residues. CDR3 loop: CASSLLAGGPDTQYF. As DNA, the CDR3 is TGTGCCAGCAGCTTACTAGCGGGAGGACCAGATACGCAGTATTTT.